Shown below are 18 T cell receptor beta chains from a single sample sequenced in a study of shared clonotypes between healthy human individuals. Sequencing was performed with immunoSEQ multiplex PCR; in TCRdb, only in-frame clones are kept and a portion is missing. The sample has 300,000 to 400,000 clones, about 74% seen once. The sequencing sample was made of memory CD4+ T cells sorted from blood. As for subset: CD45RA-negative fraction. Receptors were obtained from a man in his thirties or forties in good health.

This clone was counted once. The chain carries TRBV7-9 and TRBJ2-3, with 8 bases that match TRBD2. CDR1 and CDR2 from the germline V gene are SEHNR and FQNEAQ (reference sequence). The V segment lost 2 bases and the J segment 5 bases; nucleotides outside the gene matches: 6. The CDR3 covers 15 residues. The CDR3 loop reads CASSLSREGEDTQYF. The CDR3 DNA is TGTGCCAGCAGCTTAAGCCGGGAGGGCGAAGATACGCAGTATTTT.

In this sample, this clone turned up a few times. The chain carries TRBV4-3 and TRBJ2-7; TRBD1 or TRBD2 may be the D gene (5 bases each). CDR1 and CDR2 (germline): LGHNA, YSLEER. The V gene lost 0 bases and the J gene lost 6 bases, with 15 bases spanning the gap. The CDR3 has 15 residues. This CDR3 reads CASSQDWGWGGEQYF. CDR3 in DNA: TGCGCCAGCAGCCAAGATTGGGGGTGGGGTGGCGAGCAGTACTTC.

V and J are TRBV7-9 and TRBJ1-1; possibly TRBD1 for D (6 bases). The CDR3 totals 13 residues. CDR1 is SEHNR, CDR2 FQNEAQ, per germline (reference sequence). V was clipped by 3 bases and J by 8 bases, with 13 bases between them. The CDR3 sequence: CASSFSRGGEAFF. CDR3 nucleotide sequence: TGTGCCAGCAGCTTTTCCAGGGGAGGGGAAGCTTTCTTT.

V and J are TRBV18 and TRBJ1-5; no firm D call. V was pared by 2 bases and J by 5 bases, with 7 bases between. The CDR3 length is 13 residues. Per the germline V gene, CDR1 is KGHSH and CDR2 is LQKENI. This CDR3 is CASSPGSDQPQHF. The DNA of the CDR3 is TGTGCCAGCTCACCAGGGTCCGATCAGCCCCAGCATTTT.

The chain has TRBV7-2 and TRBJ1-2; TRBD1 might be the D (5 bases). Germline CDR1 reads SGHTA; CDR2 reads FQGNSA. Trimming pared 5 bases from V and 3 bases from J, leaving 13 bases between. This CDR3 has 14 residues. The CDR3 sequence: CASSPWRGDYGYTF. CDR3 nucleotide sequence: TGTGCCAGCAGCCCGTGGCGGGGGGACTATGGCTACACCTTC.

The gene calls are TRBV2 and TRBJ2-1; D gene uncertain. The CDR3 runs 14 residues. V was trimmed by 3 bases and J by 5 bases, leaving 11 bases between them. Germline V lookup: CDR1 SNHLY, CDR2 FYNNEI. CDR3 sequence reads: CASSDMAQDNEQFF. CDR3 bases: TGTGCCAGCAGTGATATGGCCCAGGACAATGAGCAGTTCTTC.

This clone has at least ten counts. The chain has TRBV12-5 and TRBJ1-1; 9 nucleotides line up with TRBD1. The CDR3 loop spans 15 amino acids. The V gene end was trimmed by 1 base and the J gene end by 2 bases; junction bases not matched to a gene: 2. CDR1 LGHNT and CDR2 FRNRAP come from the germline V gene. CDR3 protein: CASGLDRGLNTEAFF. As DNA, the CDR3 is TGTGCTAGTGGTTTGGACAGGGGGCTAAACACTGAAGCTTTCTTT.

This chain connects TRBV5-1 to TRBJ2-2; TRBD1 aligns across 9 bases. V was pared by 8 bases and J by 6 bases, with 11 bases of the junction left unmatched. CDR1 is SGHRS and CDR2 is YFSETQ in the germline V gene. The CDR3 totals 15 residues. CDR3: CASSGQGVYAGELFF. In nucleotides, the CDR3 is TGCGCCAGTTCGGGACAGGGAGTTTATGCCGGGGAGCTGTTTTTT.

The chain employs TRBV25-1 and TRBJ2-7; a possible D gene is TRBD1 (6 bases). Germline V gene data show CDR1 as MGHDK and CDR2 as SYGVNS. The length of the CDR3 is 14 residues. V lost 4 bases and J 1 base, leaving 11 bases between the germline ends. Written as DNA, the CDR3 is TGTGCCAGCAGTGGCCGGGACACATCCTACGAGCAGTACTTC. This translates into CASSGRDTSYEQYF.

This clone was counted a few times. The chain couples TRBV19 to TRBJ2-1; no definite D call. The ends were cut back, 5 bases at V and 3 bases at J, with 2 bases in the middle. Germline V gene lookup returns CDR1 LNHDA and CDR2 SQIVND (reference sequence). The CDR3 spans 11 residues. The CDR3 DNA sequence: TGTGCCAGTAGTGACTACAATGAGCAGTTCTTC. Translating it yields CASSDYNEQFF.

V usage is TRBV6-6 and J usage is TRBJ2-7; 10 bases are a match to TRBD2. Germline CDR1 is MNHNY and CDR2 is SVGAGI (reference sequence). The J segment lost 0 bases and the V segment lost 5 bases, leaving 7 bases of the junction unmatched. This CDR3 comprises 16 residues. CDR3 region: CASSPPTSGISYEQYF. The CDR3 DNA follows: TGTGCCAGCAGTCCCCCTACTAGCGGGATCTCCTACGAGCAGTACTTC.

The CDR3 DNA reads as TGTGCCAACGGGACAGGGACCGGCTACACCTTC. As protein: CANGTGTGYTF. This chain uses TRBV10-3 with TRBJ1-2; 9 bases align to TRBD1. This CDR3 contains 11 residues. Germline V gives CDR1 ENHRY, CDR2 SYGVKD. The V segment lost 10 bases and the J segment 8 bases; nucleotides outside the gene matches: 5.

The chain is built from TRBV5-6 and TRBJ1-1, with a tentative D call TRBD1 (6 bases). CDR3 length equals 13 residues. The V gene's germline CDR1 is SGHDT and CDR2 YYEEEE. Trimming cost V 0 bases and J 6 bases, with 9 bases left between them. The CDR3 loop is CASSLDRVPEAFF. Here the CDR3 DNA reads TGTGCCAGCAGCTTGGACAGGGTCCCTGAAGCTTTCTTT.

The DNA of the CDR3 is TGTGCCAGCAGTTTATCGAATCTAGGACTAAACCAAGAGACCCAGTACTTC. It encodes CASSLSNLGLNQETQYF. The rearrangement uses TRBV27 and TRBJ2-5; possible D gene TRBD2, 6 bases. CDR1 MNHEY and CDR2 SMNVEV come from the germline V gene (reference sequence). The CDR3 loop spans 17 amino acids. V was pared by 0 bases and J by 0 bases, with 14 bases between.

The rearrangement joins TRBV25-1 to TRBJ1-1; tentatively, D is TRBD1 (5 bases). Trimming stripped 3 bases from V and 5 bases from J, with 25 bases between. Germline V CDR1 and CDR2: MGHDK, SYGVNS. CDR3 length: 18 amino acids. The CDR3 sequence: CASSDQGLGSPLWTEAFF. DNA for the CDR3: TGTGCCAGCAGTGATCAGGGTCTGGGTTCCCCTCTTTGGACTGAAGCTTTCTTT.

V is TRBV19 and J is TRBJ2-5, with D maybe TRBD2 (5 bases). With 4 bases removed from V and 5 bases from J, the gap between germline ends came to 11 bases. This CDR3 spans 13 amino acids. Germline-derived CDR1 and CDR2 are LNHDA and SQIVND (reference sequence). The CDR3, as DNA: TGTGCCAGTAGTACAATCCCGGGGGAGACCCAGTACTTC. Protein product: CASSTIPGETQYF.

The J gene is TRBJ2-7, the V gene TRBV6-4; TRBD2 aligns across 10 bases. Germline V gene data show CDR1 as MRHNA and CDR2 as SNTAGT. V dropped 5 bases and J dropped 3; count of bases not matched to a gene: 4. This CDR3 has 14 residues. CDR3 residues: CASSLLAGDYEQYF. DNA for the CDR3: TGTGCCAGCAGTCTTCTAGCGGGAGACTACGAGCAGTACTTC.

In its sample, this clone was seen once. In nucleotides, the CDR3 is TGCGCCAGCAGCCCGACAACCGGGACTAGCCGATCAGATACGCAGTATTTT. Encoded protein: CASSPTTGTSRSDTQYF. The chain couples TRBV5-1 to TRBJ2-3; 9 bases map to TRBD2. V was clipped by 4 bases and J by 4 bases; unmatched bases: 13. The germline gives CDR1 SGHRS, CDR2 YFSETQ. The CDR3 has 17 amino acids.